The sequence of this T cell receptor beta chain was determined in a study of cytomegalovirus exposure and HLA in healthy donors. Notes on the study in general: A missense variant in DCLRE1C was later tied to TCR beta V- and J-gene trimming. More clonal expansion characterized HLA-associated TCR beta chains than equally common others in a later analysis.

With regard to this clone: What it binds is unknown. One end of the junction is discordant with germline, which a read error may explain. Additional DNA sequences in this sample encode the identical CDR3.

This CDR3 has 15 amino acids. Germline V gene sequence: CDR1 MNHEY, CDR2 SVGAGI. Donors consisted of healthy bone marrow donors. Vbeta (60) and Jbeta (13) primers were used in the PCR. The method was immunoSEQ multiplex PCR; TCRdb's version includes in-frame clones alone and lacks a portion of them. This table holds some 200,000 clones, around four fifths found once. The rearrangement joins TRBV6-5 to TRBJ2-1; TRBD1 matches 9 bases. The sequence derives from a woman between 50 and 59 years old in good health and CMV-seropositive. Sequenced material: PBMCs. The CDR3 region is CASSPPGQGYNEQFF. For the CDR3, the DNA is TGTGCCAGCAGCCCACCGGGACAGGGATACAATGAACAGTTCTTC.